Presented here are 20 T cell receptor beta chains from one specimen sequenced in a study of monozygotic twins with inflammatory bowel disease. TCRdb re-called the 5' RACE reads, yielding one record per CDR3 amino acid sequence without DNA. Here the sample table reports about 450,000 distinct CDR3 sequences. The sample was blood. The source of these receptors is a human donor with ulcerative colitis or Crohn's disease, or a healthy co-twin of an affected twin (not recorded which).

The gene calls are TRBV20-1 and TRBJ2-3; the TCRdb D gene call, TRBD1, has no DNA to confirm it. The CDR3 runs to 17 residues. The germline CDR1 and CDR2 sequences are DFQATT and SNEGSKA (reference sequence). The CDR3 sequence: CSARGGGTGHGADTQYF.

The CDR3 sequence is CASSRTGGEWSEKLFF. This sequence joins TRBV5-1 and TRBJ1-4; TCRdb indicates TRBD1, and absent DNA this call remains unverified. This CDR3 is built from 16 residues. CDR1 is SGHRS and CDR2 is YFSETQ in the germline V gene.

This chain links TRBV18 with TRBJ2-6; without DNA, the TCRdb call of TRBD1 cannot be checked. The CDR3 spans 19 residues. Germline V gives CDR1 KGHSH, CDR2 LQKENI. The chain's CDR3 is CASSPSPGQGLSGANVLTF.

V and J are TRBV5-1 and TRBJ1-1. The CDR3 runs to 15 residues. The germline CDR1 and CDR2 sequences are SGHRS and YFSETQ. The CDR3 protein is CASSLAGLINTEAFF.

This chain uses TRBV4-1 with TRBJ1-2; TCRdb picks TRBD1, but there is no DNA to check that call. The CDR3 consists of 14 residues. Germline CDR1 MGHRA, CDR2 YSYEKL. CDR3 sequence: CASSLDQGTYGYTF.

This chain links TRBV7-9 with TRBJ2-7; TCRdb names TRBD2, which stays unverified in the absence of DNA. Germline assignment: CDR1 SEHNR and CDR2 FQNEAQ (reference sequence). The CDR3 sequence is 12 residues long. The CDR3 loop is CASRGPTTEQYF.

The CDR3 loop reads CASQTGEFGTDTQYF. The chain uses TRBV27 and TRBJ2-3; TCRdb's D call of TRBD1 is untestable without DNA. CDR3 size: 15 residues. Germline CDR1 is MNHEY and CDR2 is SMNVEV (reference sequence).

The V call is TRBV5-1, the J call TRBJ2-2; TCRdb selects TRBD1, and the lack of DNA leaves this call unchecked. This CDR3 region has 14 residues. Germline CDR1 reads SGHRS; CDR2 reads YFSETQ. CDR3 sequence reads: CASRDRENTGELFF.

V and J are TRBV5-5 and TRBJ2-7; the D call of TRBD1 rests on TCRdb alone, since no DNA is present to check it. In germline, CDR1 is SGHKS, CDR2 YYEKEE (reference sequence). CDR3 size: 14 residues. CDR3 amino acids: CASSVGQASYEQYF.

The CDR3 protein is CATSLSVWEQFF. The chain employs TRBV24-1 and TRBJ2-1. This CDR3 has 12 residues. Germline-derived CDR1 and CDR2 are KGHDR and SFDVKD.

The chain couples TRBV19 to TRBJ2-2; the TRBD1 assignment by TCRdb is unverifiable without DNA. CDR3 length: 14 amino acids. Germline V gives CDR1 LNHDA, CDR2 SQIVND (reference sequence). The CDR3 sequence: CASRDTSYAGELFF.

V gene TRBV11-2 combines with J gene TRBJ2-2; there is no DNA to check the TCRdb D call of TRBD2. The CDR3 loop spans 17 amino acids. Germline CDR1 SGHAT, CDR2 FQNNGV. CDR3 residues: CASSSRLAELNTGELFF.

The chain carries TRBV4-2 and TRBJ1-2; the TCRdb call, TRBD1, lacks DNA for checking. The CDR3 covers 13 residues. CDR1 LGHNA and CDR2 YNFKEQ come from the germline V gene. CDR3 sequence: CASSRSTGVGYTF.

The CDR3 protein is CSATGPGETQYF. The chain is built from TRBV20-1 and TRBJ2-5; TCRdb picks TRBD1, but there is no DNA to check that call. From germline, CDR1 is DFQATT and CDR2 SNEGSKA (reference sequence). This CDR3 is built from 12 residues.

This chain links TRBV5-1 with TRBJ2-7; the TCRdb D gene call, TRBD1, has no DNA to confirm it. CDR3 length: 14 residues. Germline V lookup: CDR1 SGHRS, CDR2 YFSETQ. CDR3: CASRLTGYTYEQYF.

The chain couples TRBV25-1 to TRBJ1-6. Germline-derived CDR1 and CDR2 are MGHDK and SYGVNS. The CDR3 runs 12 residues. CDR3 amino acids: CASRTLDSPLHF.

The rearrangement links TRBV7-3 to TRBJ2-1; TCRdb's D gene call, TRBD1, goes unchecked for lack of DNA. CDR1 and CDR2 (germline): SGHTA, FQGTGA. The CDR3 totals 13 residues. CDR3 amino acids: CASSVRQGIEQFF.

This chain connects TRBV12-3 or TRBV12-4 to TRBJ2-2. This CDR3 has 15 residues. The CDR3 here is CASVFGFLNTGELFF.

The chain has TRBV7-2 and TRBJ2-5; TCRdb's assignment of TRBD1 cannot be checked, as there is no DNA. Per germline, CDR1 SGHTA and CDR2 FQGNSA. This CDR3 has 15 residues. CDR3 in amino acids: CASSVAYRESETQYF.

The chain is built from TRBV7-2 and TRBJ2-1; the D call of TRBD2 rests on TCRdb alone, since no DNA is present to check it. This CDR3 has 15 amino acids. Germline V CDR1 and CDR2: SGHTA, FQGNSA. The CDR3 sequence is CASSPWTSGRNEQFF.